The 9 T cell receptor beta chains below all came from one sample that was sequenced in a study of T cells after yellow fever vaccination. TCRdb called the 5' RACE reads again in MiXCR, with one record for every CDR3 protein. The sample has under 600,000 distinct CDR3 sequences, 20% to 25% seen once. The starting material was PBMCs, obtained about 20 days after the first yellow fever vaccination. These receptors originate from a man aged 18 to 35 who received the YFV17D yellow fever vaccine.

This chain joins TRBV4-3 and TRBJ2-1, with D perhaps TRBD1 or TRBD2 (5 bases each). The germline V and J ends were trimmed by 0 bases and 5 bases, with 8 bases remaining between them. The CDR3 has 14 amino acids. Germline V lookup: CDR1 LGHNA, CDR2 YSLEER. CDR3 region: CASSQDGGHNEQFF. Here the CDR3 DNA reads TGCGCCAGCAGCCAAGATGGGGGACACAATGAGCAGTTCTTC.

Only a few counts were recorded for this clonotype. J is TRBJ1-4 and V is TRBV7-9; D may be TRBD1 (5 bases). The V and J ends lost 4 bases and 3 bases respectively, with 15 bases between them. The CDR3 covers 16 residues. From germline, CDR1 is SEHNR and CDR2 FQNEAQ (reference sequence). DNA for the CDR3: TGTGCCAGCAGCTCAGGGTCCCGCGGGGCTAATGAAAAACTGTTTTTT. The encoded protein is CASSSGSRGANEKLFF.

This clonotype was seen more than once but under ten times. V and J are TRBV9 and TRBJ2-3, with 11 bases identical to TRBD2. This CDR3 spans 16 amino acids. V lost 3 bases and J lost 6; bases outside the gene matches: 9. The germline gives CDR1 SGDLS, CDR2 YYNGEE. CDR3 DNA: TGTGCCAGCAGCGCGCCCCGTAGCGGGGGGGCCGATACGCAGTATTTT. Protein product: CASSAPRSGGADTQYF. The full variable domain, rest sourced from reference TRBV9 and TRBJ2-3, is DSGVTQTPKHLITATGQRVTLRCSPRSGDLSVYWYQQSLDQGLQFLIQYYNGEERAKGNILERFSAQQFPDLHSELNLSSLELGDSALYFCASSAPRSGGADTQYFGPGTRLTVL.

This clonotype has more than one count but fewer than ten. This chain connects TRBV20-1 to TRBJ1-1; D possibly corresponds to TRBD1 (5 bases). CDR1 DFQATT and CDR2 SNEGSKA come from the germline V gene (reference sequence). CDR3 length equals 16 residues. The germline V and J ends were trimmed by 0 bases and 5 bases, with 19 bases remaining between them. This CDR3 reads CSARDRFGTSGTEAFF. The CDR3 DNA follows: TGCAGTGCTAGAGATCGGTTCGGGACCAGTGGTACTGAAGCTTTCTTT.

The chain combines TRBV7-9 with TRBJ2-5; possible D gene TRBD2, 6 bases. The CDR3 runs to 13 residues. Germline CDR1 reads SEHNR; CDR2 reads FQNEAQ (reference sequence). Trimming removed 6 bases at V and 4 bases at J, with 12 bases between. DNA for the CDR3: TGTGCCAGCAGTTTCAGCGGGCGAGAGACCCAGTACTTC. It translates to CASSFSGRETQYF.

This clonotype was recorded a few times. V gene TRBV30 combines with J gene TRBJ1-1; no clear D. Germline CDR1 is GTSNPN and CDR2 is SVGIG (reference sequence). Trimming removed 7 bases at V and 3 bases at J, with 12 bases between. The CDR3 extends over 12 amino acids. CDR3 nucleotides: TGTGCCTCAGGTGCCCCGTACACTGAAGCTTTCTTT. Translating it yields CASGAPYTEAFF.

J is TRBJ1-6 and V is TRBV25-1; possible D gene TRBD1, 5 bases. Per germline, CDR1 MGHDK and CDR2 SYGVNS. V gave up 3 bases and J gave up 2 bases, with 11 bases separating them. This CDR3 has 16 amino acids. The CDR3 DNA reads TGTGCCAGCAGTGAGCCCCGACAGACCTATAATTCACCCCTCCACTTT. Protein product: CASSEPRQTYNSPLHF.

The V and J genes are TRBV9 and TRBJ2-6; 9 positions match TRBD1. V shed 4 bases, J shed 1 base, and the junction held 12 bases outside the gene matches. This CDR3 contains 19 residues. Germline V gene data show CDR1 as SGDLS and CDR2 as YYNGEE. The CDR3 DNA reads TGTGCCAGCAGCACCAACAGGGGGCCAGCCCCTTCTGGGGCCAACGTCCTGACTTTC. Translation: CASSTNRGPAPSGANVLTF.

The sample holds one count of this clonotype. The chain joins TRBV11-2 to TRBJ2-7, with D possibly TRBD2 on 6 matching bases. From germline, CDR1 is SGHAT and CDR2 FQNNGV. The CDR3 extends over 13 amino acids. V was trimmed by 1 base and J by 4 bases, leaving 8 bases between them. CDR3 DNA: TGTGCCAGCAGCTTAGGACTAGAGTACGAGCAGTACGTC. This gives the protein CASSLGLEYEQYV.